This entry is about one T cell receptor beta chain. It was with 60 Vbeta and 13 Jbeta primers that the PCR ran. Assay: immunoSEQ multiplex PCR; the TCRdb copy retains only in-frame clones and omits some. The sample includes 100,000 to 150,000 clones, roughly 80% seen only once; the top ten take 1.3% to 1.5%. The data originate from a study of cytomegalovirus exposure and HLA in healthy donors. The germline gives CDR1 SGDLS, CDR2 YYNGEE. Trimming stripped 4 bases from V and 4 bases from J, with 24 bases between. The CDR3 sequence is 18 residues long. The chain joins TRBV9 to TRBJ1-5, with a tentative D call TRBD1 (6 bases). The TCR was taken from a female donor in good health and CMV-seronegative. The sample taken for sequencing was PBMCs. CDR3 region: CASSPHPGGELPNQPQHF. CDR3 nucleotide sequence: TGTGCCAGCAGCCCTCATCCGGGGGGCGAGCTCCCAAATCAGCCCCAGCATTTT.